This T cell receptor (beta chain) was profiled in a study of OX40 agonist ivuxolimab in advanced cancers. Germline V CDR1 and CDR2: SGDLS, YYNGEE. The V and J ends lost 4 bases and 2 bases respectively, with 10 bases between them. The CDR3 consists of 14 residues. The protocol was immunoSEQ multiplex PCR, while the TCRdb copy is restricted to in-frame clones and leaves out a portion. The table includes about 17,000 clones, 80% to 95% detected once. The sample here was CD4+ or CD8+ T cells sorted from blood, taken in a trial of the OX40 agonist ivuxolimab. The chain couples TRBV9 to TRBJ2-1, with D maybe TRBD1 (5 bases). This clonotype originated in an adult with an advanced solid tumor such as melanoma, head and neck, liver or kidney cancer. The CDR3 DNA is TGTGCCAGCAGCCCAGGGCCTCCCTACAATGAGCAGTTCTTC. Translating gives CASSPGPPYNEQFF.